This T cell receptor (beta chain) was sequenced for a study of OX40 agonist ivuxolimab in advanced cancers. Assay: immunoSEQ multiplex PCR; the TCRdb copy retains only in-frame clones and omits some. In the table there are approximately 23,000 clones, just under 75% of which are singletons. The sequence derives from an adult with an advanced solid tumor such as melanoma, head and neck, liver or kidney cancer. This material consisted of CD4+ or CD8+ T cells sorted from blood, taken in a trial of the OX40 agonist ivuxolimab.

The CDR3 region is CSIRAGTGEYEQYF. CDR3 sequence (DNA): TGCAGCATACGAGCCGGGACAGGGGAGTACGAGCAGTACTTC. The chain links TRBV29-1 to TRBJ2-7; 10 nucleotides align to TRBD1. V trimming: 8 bases; J trimming: 4 bases; junction bases outside the gene matches: 11. CDR1 and CDR2 (germline): SQVTM, ANQGSEA. This CDR3 contains 14 residues.